This T cell receptor (beta chain) originates from a study of OX40 agonist ivuxolimab in advanced cancers. Study conclusions and caveats: CD4+ and CD8+ blood T cells expanded clonally by week 6 at 0.1 to 3.0 mg/kg. Clonal expansion in partial responders at 0.1-3.0 mg/kg ranked among the lowest.

The table came from immunoSEQ multiplex PCR; TCRdb's copy has only in-frame clones and leaves some out. The sample carries 52,000 or so clones, roughly 94% recorded once. Remarks on this clone: Its antigen is still unknown.

Germline V gene sequence: CDR1 SGHVS, CDR2 FNYEAQ. CDR3 size: 13 residues. Trimming stripped 4 bases from V and 4 bases from J, with 10 bases between. The input for sequencing was CD4+ or CD8+ T cells sorted from blood, taken in a trial of the OX40 agonist ivuxolimab. The gene calls are TRBV7-6 and TRBJ1-1; D gene ambiguous. This sequence was found in an adult with an advanced solid tumor such as melanoma, head and neck, liver or kidney cancer. CDR3 nucleotide sequence: TGTGCCAGCAGCTCGGAACCGGGCACTGAAGCTTTCTTT. Residues: CASSSEPGTEAFF. The full variable domain, in which reference TRBV7-6 and TRBJ1-1 provide the parts outside the CDR3, is GAGVSQSPRYKVTKRGQDVALRCDPISGHVSLYWYRQALGQGPEFLTYFNYEAQQDKSGLPNDRFSAERPEGSISTLTIQRTEQRDSAMYRCASSSEPGTEAFFGQGTRLTVV.